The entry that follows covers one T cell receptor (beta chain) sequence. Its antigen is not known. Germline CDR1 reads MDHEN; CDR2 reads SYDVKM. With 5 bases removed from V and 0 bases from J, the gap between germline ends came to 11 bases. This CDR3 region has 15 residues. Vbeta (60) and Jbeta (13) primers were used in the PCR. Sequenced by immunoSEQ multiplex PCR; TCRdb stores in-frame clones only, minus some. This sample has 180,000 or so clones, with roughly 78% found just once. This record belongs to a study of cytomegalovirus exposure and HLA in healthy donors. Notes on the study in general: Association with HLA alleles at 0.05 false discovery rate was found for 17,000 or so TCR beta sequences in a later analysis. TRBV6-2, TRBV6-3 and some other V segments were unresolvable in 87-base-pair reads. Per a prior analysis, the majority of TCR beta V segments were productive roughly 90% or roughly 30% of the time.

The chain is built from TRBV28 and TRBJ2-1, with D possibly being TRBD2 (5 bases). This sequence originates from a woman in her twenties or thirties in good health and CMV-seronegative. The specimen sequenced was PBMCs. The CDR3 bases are TGTGCCAGCAGTGTCACGGGGAGCTCCTACAATGAGCAGTTCTTC. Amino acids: CASSVTGSSYNEQFF.